This is a list of T cell receptor beta chains from one sample in a study of radiation and T cells in renal cell carcinoma. Generated by immunoSEQ multiplex PCR, the TCRdb table keeps only in-frame clones and is missing some. The top ten hold roughly 6.8% of the sample, which has approximately 70,000 clones, roughly 80% seen once. Specimen: blood, collected from a patient whose treatment included radiotherapy and nephrectomy. These receptors originate from a man aged 60-69 years with renal cell carcinoma. CDR3s include the opening cysteine and the closing phenylalanine or tryptophan. The order of the fields is clone size, J gene, V gene, D gene, CDR3 protein, CDR3 DNA. The D gene is left open where the match is weak. Some rows have no size entry. The others give once, few or many, or a class for an expanded clone.

size: NA
J: TRBJ2-2
V: TRBV5-1
D: NA
CDR3: CASSPSGTLGGGELFF
DNA: TGCGCCAGCAGCCCGTCCGGGACCCTCGGGGGCGGGGAGCTGTTTTTT

size: few
J: TRBJ2-3
V: TRBV11-3
D: NA
CDR3: CASSLNYDTQYF
DNA: TGTGCCAGCAGCTTGAACTATGATACGCAGTATTTT

size: NA
J: TRBJ2-1
V: TRBV11-3
D: TRBD2
CDR3: CASSASAGGVINEQFF
DNA: TGTGCCAGCAGCGCCTCAGCGGGGGGGGTCATTAATGAGCAGTTCTTC

size: once
J: TRBJ1-1
V: TRBV10-3
D: NA
CDR3: CAARASMNTEAFF
DNA: TGTGCCGCCAGGGCCTCCATGAACACTGAAGCTTTCTTT

size: NA
J: TRBJ1-1
V: TRBV9
D: TRBD1
CDR3: CASSSVGQGNTEAFF
DNA: TGTGCCAGCAGCTCAGTCGGACAGGGGAACACTGAAGCTTTCTTT

size: NA
J: TRBJ2-2
V: TRBV5-1
D: NA
CDR3: CASSLVGGGSTGELFF
DNA: TGCGCCAGCAGCTTGGTGGGAGGCGGTAGCACCGGGGAGCTGTTTTTT

size: once
J: TRBJ2-5
V: TRBV5-1
D: NA
CDR3: CASSGGPKETQYF
DNA: TGCGCCAGCAGCGGGGGCCCGAAAGAGACCCAGTACTTC

size: NA
J: TRBJ1-3
V: TRBV11-2
D: NA
CDR3: CASSPRWRIPAEGNTIYF
DNA: TGTGCCAGCAGCCCGAGATGGCGGATTCCCGCCGAAGGAAACACCATATATTTT

size: few
J: TRBJ2-3
V: TRBV25-1
D: NA
CDR3: CASSEPLQTDTQYF
DNA: TGTGCCAGCAGTGAACCTTTACAAACAGATACGCAGTATTTT

size: NA
J: TRBJ2-3
V: TRBV12-5
D: NA
CDR3: CASGLRQADTQYF
DNA: TGTGCTAGTGGTTTGAGGCAGGCAGATACGCAGTATTTT

size: NA
J: TRBJ1-1
V: TRBV29-1
D: NA
CDR3: CSVDKGNTEAFF
DNA: TGCAGCGTTGATAAGGGGAACACTGAAGCTTTCTTT

size: NA
J: TRBJ2-2
V: TRBV10-3
D: NA
CDR3: CAIRPVGTGELFF
DNA: TGTGCCATCAGGCCAGTCGGCACCGGGGAGCTGTTTTTT

size: once
J: TRBJ1-3
V: TRBV6-5
D: NA
CDR3: CASSYAGGTSGNTIYF
DNA: TGTGCCAGCAGTTATGCTGGGGGAACCTCTGGAAACACCATATATTTT

size: NA
J: TRBJ2-2
V: TRBV19
D: TRBD2
CDR3: CASRTLRDYSTGELFF
DNA: TGTGCCAGTAGAACCTTACGGGACTACAGCACCGGGGAGCTGTTTTTT

size: NA
J: TRBJ1-5
V: TRBV6-6
D: NA
CDR3: CASSGERPNQPQHF
DNA: TGTGCCAGCAGTGGGGAGAGGCCCAATCAGCCCCAGCATTTT

size: NA
J: TRBJ1-4
V: TRBV9
D: NA
CDR3: CASSVGPTALNEKLFF
DNA: TGTGCCAGCAGCGTAGGCCCGACAGCCCTAAATGAAAAACTGTTTTTT

size: once
J: TRBJ1-1
V: TRBV5-4
D: NA
CDR3: CASSLEAAGWTEAFF
DNA: TGTGCCAGCAGCTTGGAGGCGGCCGGGTGGACTGAAGCTTTCTTT

size: NA
J: TRBJ2-3
V: TRBV6-1
D: NA
CDR3: CASSEGALGTDTQYF
DNA: TGTGCCAGCAGTGAAGGGGCACTTGGCACAGATACGCAGTATTTT

size: NA
J: TRBJ1-3
V: TRBV25-1
D: NA
CDR3: CASSDFPGYSGNTIYF
DNA: TGTGCCAGCAGTGATTTTCCAGGCTACTCTGGAAACACCATATATTTT

size: few
J: TRBJ1-5
V: TRBV18
D: NA
CDR3: CASSQGGDQPQHF
DNA: TGTGCCAGCTCACAGGGAGGCGATCAGCCCCAGCATTTT

size: NA
J: TRBJ1-1
V: TRBV30
D: NA
CDR3: CAWRRDTSTEAFF
DNA: TGTGCCTGGAGACGGGACACGTCCACTGAAGCTTTCTTT

size: few
J: TRBJ1-5
V: TRBV5-1
D: NA
CDR3: CASSPSDRRNQPQHF
DNA: TGCGCCAGCAGCCCGTCGGACAGACGCAATCAGCCCCAGCATTTT

size: NA
J: TRBJ1-3
V: TRBV6-5
D: NA
CDR3: CATAGGNTIYF
DNA: TGTGCCACCGCCGGGGGAAACACCATATATTTT

size: NA
J: TRBJ2-4
V: TRBV6-4
D: NA
CDR3: CAQNFPGEEKNIQYF
DNA: TGTGCCCAAAACTTTCCGGGGGAGGAGAAAAACATTCAGTACTTC

size: few
J: TRBJ1-2
V: TRBV7-9
D: NA
CDR3: CASTQAGSYGYTF
DNA: TGTGCCAGCACCCAAGCCGGTTCCTATGGCTACACCTTC

size: NA
J: TRBJ2-7
V: TRBV5-1
D: TRBD1
CDR3: CASSLGRGQGYEQYF
DNA: TGCGCCAGCAGCTTGGGGAGGGGACAGGGCTACGAGCAGTACTTC